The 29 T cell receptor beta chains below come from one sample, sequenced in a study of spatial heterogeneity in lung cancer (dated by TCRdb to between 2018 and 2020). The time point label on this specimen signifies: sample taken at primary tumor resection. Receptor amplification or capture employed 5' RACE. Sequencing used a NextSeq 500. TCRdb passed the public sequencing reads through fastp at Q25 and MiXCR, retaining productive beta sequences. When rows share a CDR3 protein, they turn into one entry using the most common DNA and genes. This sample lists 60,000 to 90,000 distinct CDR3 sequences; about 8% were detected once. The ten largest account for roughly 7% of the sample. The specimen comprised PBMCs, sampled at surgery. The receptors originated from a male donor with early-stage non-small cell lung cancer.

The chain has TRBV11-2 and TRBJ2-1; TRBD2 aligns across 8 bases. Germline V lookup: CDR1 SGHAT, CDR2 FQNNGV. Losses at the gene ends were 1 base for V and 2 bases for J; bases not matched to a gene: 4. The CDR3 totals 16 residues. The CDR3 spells CASSLVVGRAYNEQFF. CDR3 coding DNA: TGTGCCAGCAGCTTAGTGGTCGGGAGGGCCTACAATGAGCAGTTCTTC.

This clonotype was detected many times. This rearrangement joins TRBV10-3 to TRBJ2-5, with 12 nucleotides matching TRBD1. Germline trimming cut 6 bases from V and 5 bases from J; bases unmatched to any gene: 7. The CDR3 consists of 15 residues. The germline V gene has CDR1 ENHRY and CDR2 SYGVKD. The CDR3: CAIRSGQGARETQYF. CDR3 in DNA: TGTGCCATCAGATCGGGACAGGGGGCGAGGGAGACCCAGTACTTC.

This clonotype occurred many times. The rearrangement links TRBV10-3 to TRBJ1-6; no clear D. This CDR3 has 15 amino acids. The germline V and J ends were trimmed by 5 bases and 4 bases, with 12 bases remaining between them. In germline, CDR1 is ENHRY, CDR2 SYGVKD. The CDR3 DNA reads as TGTGCCATCAGTAGCGACAAAAGTTATAATTCACCCCTCCACTTT. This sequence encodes CAISSDKSYNSPLHF.

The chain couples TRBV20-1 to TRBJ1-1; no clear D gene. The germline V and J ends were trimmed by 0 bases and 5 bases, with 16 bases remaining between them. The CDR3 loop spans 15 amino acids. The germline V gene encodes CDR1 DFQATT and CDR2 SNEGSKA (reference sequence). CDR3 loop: CSARDVTAYETEAFF. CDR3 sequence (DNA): TGCAGTGCTAGAGATGTTACAGCCTACGAGACTGAAGCTTTCTTT.

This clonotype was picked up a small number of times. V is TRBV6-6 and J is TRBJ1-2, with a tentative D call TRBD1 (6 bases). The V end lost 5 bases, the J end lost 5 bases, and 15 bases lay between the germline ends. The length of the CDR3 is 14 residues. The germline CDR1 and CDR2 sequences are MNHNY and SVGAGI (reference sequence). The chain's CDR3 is CASSPGGRAYGYTF. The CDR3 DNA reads TGTGCCAGCAGTCCCGGGGGCAGGGCGTATGGCTACACCTTC.

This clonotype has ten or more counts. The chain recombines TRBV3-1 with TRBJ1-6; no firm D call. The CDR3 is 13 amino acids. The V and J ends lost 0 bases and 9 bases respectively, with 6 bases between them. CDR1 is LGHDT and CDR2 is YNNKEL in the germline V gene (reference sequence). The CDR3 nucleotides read TGTGCCAGCAGCCAAGACGGAGTTTCACCCCTCCACTTT. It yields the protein CASSQDGVSPLHF.

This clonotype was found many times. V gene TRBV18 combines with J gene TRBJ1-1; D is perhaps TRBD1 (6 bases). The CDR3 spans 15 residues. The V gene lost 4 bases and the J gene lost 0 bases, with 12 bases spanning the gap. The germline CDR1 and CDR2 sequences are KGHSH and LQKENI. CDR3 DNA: TGTGCCAGCTCACAGGCGCAGGGGATGAACACTGAAGCTTTCTTT. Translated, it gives CASSQAQGMNTEAFF.

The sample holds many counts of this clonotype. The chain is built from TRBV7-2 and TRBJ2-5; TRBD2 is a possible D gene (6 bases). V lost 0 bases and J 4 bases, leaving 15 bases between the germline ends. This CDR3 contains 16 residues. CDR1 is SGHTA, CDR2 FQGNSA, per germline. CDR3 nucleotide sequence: TGTGCCAGCAGCTTAGCGATCTCGGGGGTCCCAGAGACCCAGTACTTC. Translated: CASSLAISGVPETQYF.

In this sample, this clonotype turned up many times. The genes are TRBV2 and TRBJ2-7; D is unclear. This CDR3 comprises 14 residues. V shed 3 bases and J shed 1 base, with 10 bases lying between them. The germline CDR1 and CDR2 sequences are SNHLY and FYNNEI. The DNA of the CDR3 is TGTGCCAGCAGTGATCGGCCCTATTCCTACGAGCAGTACTTC. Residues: CASSDRPYSYEQYF.

CDR3 amino acids: CATAGTGVPANYGYTF. The CDR3 region has the DNA TGTGCCACCGCCGGGACAGGGGTTCCCGCTAACTATGGCTACACCTTC. The chain uses TRBV10-3 and TRBJ1-2; 10 bases line up with TRBD1. The CDR3 covers 16 residues. The ends lost 10 bases at V and 0 bases at J; junction bases unmatched: 11. Germline loops: CDR1 ENHRY, CDR2 SYGVKD.

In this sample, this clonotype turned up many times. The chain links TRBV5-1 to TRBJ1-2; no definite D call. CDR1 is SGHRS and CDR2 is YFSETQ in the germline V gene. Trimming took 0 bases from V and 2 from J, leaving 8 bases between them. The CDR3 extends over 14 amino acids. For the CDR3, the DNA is TGCGCCAGCAGCTTGGAGGCGTCGAACTATGGCTACACCTTC. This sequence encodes CASSLEASNYGYTF.

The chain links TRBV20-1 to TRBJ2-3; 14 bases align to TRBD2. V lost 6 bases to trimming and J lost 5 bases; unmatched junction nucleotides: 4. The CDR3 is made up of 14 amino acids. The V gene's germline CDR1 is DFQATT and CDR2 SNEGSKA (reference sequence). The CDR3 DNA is TGCAGTGCCTTGACTAGCGGGAGGGGAGATACGCAGTATTTT. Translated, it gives CSALTSGRGDTQYF.

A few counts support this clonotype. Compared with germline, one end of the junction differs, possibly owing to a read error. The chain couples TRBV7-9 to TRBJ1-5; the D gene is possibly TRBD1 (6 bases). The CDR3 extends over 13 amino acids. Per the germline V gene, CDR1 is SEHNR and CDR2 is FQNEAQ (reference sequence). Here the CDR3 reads CASSLAGDQPQHF. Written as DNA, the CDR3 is TGTGCCAGCAGCCTAGCAGGGGATCAGCCCCAGCATTTT. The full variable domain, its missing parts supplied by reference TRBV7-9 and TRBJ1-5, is DTGVSQNPRHKITKRGQNVTFRCDPISEHNRLYWYRQTLGQGPEFLTYFQNEAQLEKSRLLSDRFSAERPKGSFSTLEIQRTEQGDSAMYLCASSLAGDQPQHFGDGTRLSIL.

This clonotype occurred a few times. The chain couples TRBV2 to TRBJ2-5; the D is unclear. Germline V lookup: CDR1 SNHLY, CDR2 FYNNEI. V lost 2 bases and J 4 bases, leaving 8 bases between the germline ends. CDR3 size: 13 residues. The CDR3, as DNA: TGTGCCAGCAGTGAAAGTCCTGGAGAGACCCAGTACTTC. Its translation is CASSESPGETQYF.

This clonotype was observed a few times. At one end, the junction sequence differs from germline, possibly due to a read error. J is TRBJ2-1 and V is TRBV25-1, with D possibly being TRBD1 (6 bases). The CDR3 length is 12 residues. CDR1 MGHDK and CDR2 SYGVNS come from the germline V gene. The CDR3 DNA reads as TGTGCCAGCAGTCCGACAGGAGGAAGATCAGTCTTC. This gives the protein CASSPTGGRSVF. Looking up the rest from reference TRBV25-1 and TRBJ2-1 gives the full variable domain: EADIYQTPRYLVIGTGKKITLECSQTMGHDKMYWYQQDPGMELHLIHYSYGVNSTEKGDLSSESTVSRIRTEHFPLTLESARPSHTSQYLCASSPTGGRSVFGPGTRLTVL.

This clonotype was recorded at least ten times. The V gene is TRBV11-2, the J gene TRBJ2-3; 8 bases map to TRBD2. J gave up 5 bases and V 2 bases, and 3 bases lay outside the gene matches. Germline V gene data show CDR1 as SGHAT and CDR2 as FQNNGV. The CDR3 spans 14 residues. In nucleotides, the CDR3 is TGTGCCAGCAGCTTAAGCGGGAGAGTAGATACGCAGTATTTT. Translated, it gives CASSLSGRVDTQYF.

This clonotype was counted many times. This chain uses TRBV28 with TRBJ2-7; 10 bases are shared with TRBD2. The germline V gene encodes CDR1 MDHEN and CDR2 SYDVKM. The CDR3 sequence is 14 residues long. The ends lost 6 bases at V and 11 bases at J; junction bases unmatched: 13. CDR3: CASSTTGLAVDKYF. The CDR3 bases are TGTGCCAGCAGCACCACCGGACTAGCGGTCGATAAGTACTTC.

CDR3 sequence (DNA): TGTGCCAGCAGCCCACTGACAGGGGGGACTGAAGCTTTCTTT. Amino acid sequence: CASSPLTGGTEAFF. V is TRBV7-9 and J is TRBJ1-1, with 9 bases aligning to TRBD1. The germline V gene has CDR1 SEHNR and CDR2 FQNEAQ (reference sequence). Trimming took 5 bases from V and 5 from J; bases not matched to a gene: 6. This CDR3 is built from 14 residues.

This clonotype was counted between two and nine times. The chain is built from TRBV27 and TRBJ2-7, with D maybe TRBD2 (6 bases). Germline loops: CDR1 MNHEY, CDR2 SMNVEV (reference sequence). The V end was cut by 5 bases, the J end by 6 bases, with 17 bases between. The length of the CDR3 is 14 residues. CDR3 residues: CASSPGGARAEQYF. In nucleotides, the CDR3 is TGTGCCAGCAGTCCCGGAGGGGCCCGGGCCGAGCAGTACTTC.

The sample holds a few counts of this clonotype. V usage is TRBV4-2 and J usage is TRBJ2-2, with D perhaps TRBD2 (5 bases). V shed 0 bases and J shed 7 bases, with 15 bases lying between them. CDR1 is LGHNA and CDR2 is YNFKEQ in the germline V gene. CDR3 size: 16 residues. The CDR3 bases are TGTGCCAGCAGCCAAGATACAGCGGAATCGGTCGGGGAGCTGTTTTTT. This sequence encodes CASSQDTAESVGELFF.

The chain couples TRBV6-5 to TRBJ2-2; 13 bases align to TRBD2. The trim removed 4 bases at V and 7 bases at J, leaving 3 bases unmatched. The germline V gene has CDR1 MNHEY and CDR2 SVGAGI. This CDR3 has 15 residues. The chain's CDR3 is CASSLGLAGIGELFF. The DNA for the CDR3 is TGTGCCAGCAGTTTGGGACTAGCGGGAATCGGGGAGCTGTTTTTT.

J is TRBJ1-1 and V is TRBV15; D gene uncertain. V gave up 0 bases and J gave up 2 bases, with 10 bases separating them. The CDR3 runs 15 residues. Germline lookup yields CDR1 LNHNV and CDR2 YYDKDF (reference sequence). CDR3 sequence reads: CATSRDHDTNTEAFF. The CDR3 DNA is TGTGCCACCAGCAGAGACCATGATACAAACACTGAAGCTTTCTTT.

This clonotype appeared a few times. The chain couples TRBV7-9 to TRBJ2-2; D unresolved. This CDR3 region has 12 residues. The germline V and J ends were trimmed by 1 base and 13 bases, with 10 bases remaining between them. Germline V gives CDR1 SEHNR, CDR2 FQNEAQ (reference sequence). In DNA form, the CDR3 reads TGTGCCAGCAGCTTAGAAGGGTCGCGGCTGTTTTTT. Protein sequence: CASSLEGSRLFF.

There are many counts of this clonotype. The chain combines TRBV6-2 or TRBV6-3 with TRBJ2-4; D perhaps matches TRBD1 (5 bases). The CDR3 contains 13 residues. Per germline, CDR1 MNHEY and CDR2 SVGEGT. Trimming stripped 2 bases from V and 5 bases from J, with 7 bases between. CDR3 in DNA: TGTGCCAGCAGTTACGTGACAGAAAACATTCAGTACTTC. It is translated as CASSYVTENIQYF.

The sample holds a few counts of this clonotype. The CDR3 region has the DNA TGCGCCAGCAGCCAAGCAGGGGGCCTAACTGAAGCTTTCTTT. Its translation is CASSQAGGLTEAFF. The chain recombines TRBV4-1 with TRBJ1-1; 8 nucleotides agree with TRBD1. This CDR3 has 14 residues. V shed 1 base and J 5 bases; nucleotides not matched to a gene: 3. Germline V gene sequence: CDR1 MGHRA, CDR2 YSYEKL.

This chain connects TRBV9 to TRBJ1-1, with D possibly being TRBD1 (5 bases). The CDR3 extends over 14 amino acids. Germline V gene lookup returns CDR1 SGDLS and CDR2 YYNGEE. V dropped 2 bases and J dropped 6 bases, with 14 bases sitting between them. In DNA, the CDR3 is TGTGCCAGCAGCGTTCAGGGTGGTTGGTCTGAAGCTTTCTTT. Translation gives CASSVQGGWSEAFF.

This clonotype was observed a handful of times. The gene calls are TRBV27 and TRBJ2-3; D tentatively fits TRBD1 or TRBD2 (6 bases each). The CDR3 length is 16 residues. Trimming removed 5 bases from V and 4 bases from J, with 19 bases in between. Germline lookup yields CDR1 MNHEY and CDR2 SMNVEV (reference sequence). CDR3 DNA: TGTGCCAGCAGTCCTTGGACAGAGGGAGGTTCAGATACGCAGTATTTT. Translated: CASSPWTEGGSDTQYF.

In DNA, the CDR3 is TGTGCCACCAGTACCTATAGCACAGATACGCAGTATTTT. Its protein is CATSTYSTDTQYF. The rearrangement joins TRBV24-1 to TRBJ2-3; D uncertain. From germline, CDR1 is KGHDR and CDR2 SFDVKD. This CDR3 has 13 amino acids. V lost 6 bases and J lost 0, with 6 bases in between.

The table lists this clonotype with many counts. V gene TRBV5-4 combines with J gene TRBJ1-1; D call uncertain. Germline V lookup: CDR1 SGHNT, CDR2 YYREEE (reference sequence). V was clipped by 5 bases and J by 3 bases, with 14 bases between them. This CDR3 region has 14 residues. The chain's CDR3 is CASSSGFGDTEAFF. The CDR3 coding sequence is TGTGCCAGCAGTTCAGGATTCGGGGACACTGAAGCTTTCTTT.